This is a list of T cell receptor beta chains from one sample in a study of cytomegalovirus exposure and HLA in healthy donors. This table comes from immunoSEQ multiplex PCR, and its TCRdb copy is limited to in-frame clones, with some not included. The repertoire holds about 200,000 clones, roughly 77% seen once, with approximately 0.39% in the top ten. Material for sequencing was PBMCs. The receptors were sampled from a male donor in good health and CMV-seropositive. The CDR3 runs from the conserved cysteine through the conserved F or W. D genes are given only for firm matches. Size is stated for part of the rows, as once, few or many counts, or as a class when the clone is expanded.

d_gene,j_gene,v_gene,abundance,CDR3nt,CDR3aa
NA,TRBJ2-7,TRBV29-1,NA,TGCAGCGTCGTCGCCGTTCAGCGGGCATCCTACGAGCAGTACTTC,CSVVAVQRASYEQYF
NA,TRBJ1-3,TRBV18,NA,TGTGCCAGCTCCCGTGGACTTTCTGGAAACACCATATATTTT,CASSRGLSGNTIYF
NA,TRBJ2-2,TRBV10-2,NA,TGCGCCAGCAGGAGGGGGGAGCTGTTTTTT,CASRRGELFF
NA,TRBJ2-1,TRBV5-4,NA,TGTGCCAGCAGCTTGGTCCATCGGGGTGAGCAGTTCTTC,CASSLVHRGEQFF
NA,TRBJ2-2,TRBV6-5,NA,TGTGCCAGCAGTTACTCAGAGACCGGGGAGCTGTTTTTT,CASSYSETGELFF
NA,TRBJ2-7,TRBV6-5,NA,TGTGCCAGCAGTCCTGCCAGGGACATCCCCTACGAGCAGTACTTC,CASSPARDIPYEQYF
TRBD2,TRBJ2-7,TRBV13,NA,TGTGCCAGCAGCTTAGGTCCAGCGGGAGGCACCTACGAGCAGTACTTC,CASSLGPAGGTYEQYF
NA,TRBJ2-3,TRBV4-3,once,TGCGCCAGCAGCCCGCAGGCCGCAACAGGCTATACGCAGTATTTT,CASSPQAATGYTQYF
TRBD2,TRBJ2-1,TRBV10-3,NA,TGTGCCATCAGTGCGCCGGGACTAGCGGTGAATGAGCAGTTCTTC,CAISAPGLAVNEQFF
NA,TRBJ2-7,TRBV20-1,NA,TGCAGTGCTAGAGTCATCGAGCAGTACTTC,CSARVIEQYF
TRBD2,TRBJ2-1,TRBV6-4,NA,TGTGCCAGCAGTACCAGGACTAGCGGGGAGAATGAGCAGTTCTTC,CASSTRTSGENEQFF
NA,TRBJ2-3,TRBV7-3,NA,TGTGCCAGCAGCAGAACCGGTCCCACAGATACGCAGTATTTT,CASSRTGPTDTQYF
TRBD1,TRBJ2-1,TRBV5-1,NA,TGCGCCAGCAGCTTGGCCCCCAGGGGGTTGGGCTTGGATGAGCAGTTCTTC,CASSLAPRGLGLDEQFF
TRBD1,TRBJ2-7,TRBV27,NA,TGTGCCAGCAAATGGACAGGAAACTACGAGCAGTACTTC,CASKWTGNYEQYF
NA,TRBJ2-7,TRBV7-2,NA,TGTGCCAGCAGCTCTAGCGAGCCCTACGAGCAGTACTTC,CASSSSEPYEQYF
NA,TRBJ2-1,TRBV5-1,NA,TGCGCCAGCAGCGGGGGGGCGACCTACAATGAGCAGTTCTTC,CASSGGATYNEQFF
NA,TRBJ2-3,TRBV11-2,NA,TGTGCCAGCAGCTTAAAGGGGCCGGTTTACACAGATACGCAGTATTTT,CASSLKGPVYTDTQYF
TRBD1,TRBJ2-6,TRBV28,NA,TGTGCCACGACGGGACAGCCAAGCTCTGGGGCCAACGTCCTGACTTTC,CATTGQPSSGANVLTF
NA,TRBJ2-2,TRBV6-6,NA,TGTGCCAGCAGTAGACAGCCCACCGGGGAGCTGTTTTTT,CASSRQPTGELFF
NA,TRBJ1-5,TRBV5-5,once,TGTGCCAGCAGCCCTCGGGACATTAGCAATCAGCCCCAGCATTTT,CASSPRDISNQPQHF
TRBD2,TRBJ2-7,TRBV19,NA,TGTGCCAGTACCCCAGGAGATGGCGGGAGGTACGAGCAGTACTTC,CASTPGDGGRYEQYF
TRBD1,TRBJ2-7,TRBV28,NA,TGTGCCAGTCGGGACAGAGATCCCTCCTACGAGCAGTACTTC,CASRDRDPSYEQYF
TRBD1,TRBJ2-2,TRBV2,NA,TGTGCCAGCAAAGGGGGACAGGCCGGGGAGCTGTTTTTT,CASKGGQAGELFF
NA,TRBJ2-1,TRBV25-1,NA,TGTGCCAGCAGTGACCCAGCGGTTAATGAGCAGTTCTTC,CASSDPAVNEQFF
NA,TRBJ2-2,TRBV9,NA,TGTGCCAGCAGCGCTCGGGGGGCGGCCGGGGAGCTGTTTTTT,CASSARGAAGELFF
NA,TRBJ1-1,TRBV15,NA,TGTGCCACCAGCCGCGAGGCCAGATCCTCTGAAGCTTTCTTT,CATSREARSSEAFF
TRBD1,TRBJ1-5,TRBV30,NA,TGTGCCTGGTGCCTACAGGGGTCCAATCAGCCCCAGCATTTT,CAWCLQGSNQPQHF
NA,TRBJ2-1,TRBV6-1,NA,TGTGCCAGTGCCCGGGTCAATGAGCAGTTCTTC,CASARVNEQFF
NA,TRBJ1-6,TRBV28,NA,TGTGCCAGCACTATCCGACAGGAAAGTTCACCCCTCCACTTT,CASTIRQESSPLHF
NA,TRBJ2-1,TRBV15,few,TGTGCCACCCTAGATGCAGGGAATGAGCAGTTCTTC,CATLDAGNEQFF
NA,TRBJ2-3,TRBV18,NA,TGTGCCAGCTCACCTTTCCGGGGGAGGAATAGCACAGATACGCAGTATTTT,CASSPFRGRNSTDTQYF
TRBD2,TRBJ2-2,TRBV9,once,TGTGCCAGCAGCCCTAAGGTCGGGACTAGCGGGAGGGCCACGACCGGGGAGCTGTTTTTT,CASSPKVGTSGRATTGELFF
NA,TRBJ2-2,TRBV10-3,NA,TGTGCCATCAGTGCCCAAGGGGCCGGGGAGCTGTTTTTT,CAISAQGAGELFF
TRBD2,TRBJ2-3,TRBV11-2,NA,TGTGCCAGCAGACTCACGACTAGCGTCTTACCTCCAGATACGCAGTATTTT,CASRLTTSVLPPDTQYF
NA,TRBJ1-5,TRBV9,NA,TGTGCCAGCAGCGTATCAGGGATGTTGGCTCAGCCCCAGCATTTT,CASSVSGMLAQPQHF
NA,TRBJ1-2,TRBV7-2,few,TGTGCCAGCAGCAGGGACACATTCTATGGCTACACCTTC,CASSRDTFYGYTF
NA,TRBJ2-3,TRBV9,NA,TGTGCCAGCAGGGACAACACAGATACGCAGTATTTT,CASRDNTDTQYF
TRBD1,TRBJ1-1,TRBV11-3,NA,TGTGCCAGCAGCTTTTCAGGGGGCAATACTGAAGCTTTCTTT,CASSFSGGNTEAFF
TRBD2,TRBJ2-5,TRBV5-1,NA,TGCGCCAGCAGCTTGCCCACTAGCGGGGCCCAAGAGACCCAGTACTTC,CASSLPTSGAQETQYF
TRBD2,TRBJ2-2,TRBV4-3,few,TGCGCCAGCAGCCAAGAGGCTAGCGGTTCCACCGGGGAGCTGTTTTTT,CASSQEASGSTGELFF
TRBD1,TRBJ1-4,TRBV29-1,NA,TGCAGCGGAAAGACAGGGGCTTCTAATGAAAAACTGTTTTTT,CSGKTGASNEKLFF
TRBD1,TRBJ2-7,TRBV6-5,NA,TGTGCCAGCAGGACCGGGACAGGGTTCGGCGAGCAGTACTTC,CASRTGTGFGEQYF
NA,TRBJ1-6,TRBV28,NA,TGTGCCAGCAGAACAGGGCTTAATTCACCCCTCCACTTT,CASRTGLNSPLHF
TRBD2,TRBJ2-3,TRBV6-4,NA,TGTGCCAGCAGTGAGTTAGCGGGGGGTGTAGATACGCAGTATTTT,CASSELAGGVDTQYF
TRBD2,TRBJ2-3,TRBV28,few,TGTGCCAGCAGTTCGGTGATAGCGGGAGGTGTAGATACGCAGTATTTT,CASSSVIAGGVDTQYF
NA,TRBJ2-7,TRBV11-2,NA,TGTGCCAGCAGCTTGGCCCCCACGGGGGTCTACGAGCAGTACTTC,CASSLAPTGVYEQYF
TRBD1,TRBJ2-5,TRBV5-1,NA,TGCGCCAGCAGCTCGGATGACAGGGGTGAGACCCAGTACTTC,CASSSDDRGETQYF
NA,TRBJ2-7,TRBV27,few,TGTGCCAGCAGTTTTTTTCAAGGCGGGAAGGGGGAGCAGTACTTC,CASSFFQGGKGEQYF
NA,TRBJ2-1,TRBV6-5,NA,TGTGCCAGCAGCTCCGAGGGCTACAATGAGCAGTTCTTC,CASSSEGYNEQFF
NA,TRBJ1-2,TRBV10-2,NA,TGCGCCAGCAGTGGGACTAAATCTAACTATGGCTACACCTTC,CASSGTKSNYGYTF
NA,TRBJ2-7,TRBV11-3,NA,TGTGCCAGCAGCTCCGCGAAGGGGAACGAGCAGTACTTC,CASSSAKGNEQYF
NA,TRBJ1-3,TRBV5-6,NA,TGTGCCAGCAGCCTAACTGGAAACACCATATATTTT,CASSLTGNTIYF
NA,TRBJ2-7,TRBV29-1,NA,TGCAGCGTTGAAGATGAATTCGGGAGCGATTCCTACGAGCAGTACTTC,CSVEDEFGSDSYEQYF